This T cell receptor beta chain was captured by sequencing in a study of blood T cell repertoires in COVID-19. In the study overall: COVID-19 samples collected from the United States, Italy and Spain covered acute and convalescent phases. PBMCs, B-cell-depleted T cells, or T cells provided the cDNA or gDNA that made up the material.

Per the authors' pipeline: Reference gene primer amplification yielded estimated nucleated cell counts. The method was immunoSEQ multiplex PCR; TCRdb's version includes in-frame clones alone and lacks a portion of them. Clone size and the V and J calls come from that table; the DNA yielded D and trimming. This sample has 250,000 to 350,000 clones; approximately 92% occur once, and the top ten carry roughly 20%. Recovered status in Cohort 3 required two negative PCRs, clearance, or symptom resolution. This CDR3 is built from 18 residues. With 0 bases removed from V and 1 base from J, the gap between germline ends came to 18 bases.

The specimen sequenced was PBMCs or T cells enriched from blood (not recorded which). The V gene is TRBV23-1, the J gene TRBJ1-1; D not resolved. TRBV23-1 is an ORF; its function is uncertain. The TCR comes from a woman younger than 45 who had recovered from COVID-19. This CDR3 reads CASSQSGAEALPNTEAFF. Written as DNA, the CDR3 is TGCGCCAGCAGTCAATCTGGCGCAGAAGCGCTACCGAACACTGAAGCTTTCTTT.